The 2 T cell receptor beta chains below come from one sample, sequenced in a study of blood T cell repertoires in COVID-19. Assay used: immunoSEQ multiplex PCR; TCRdb lists only in-frame clones, some missing. This repertoire shows about 250,000 clones, roughly 85% found once; its top ten account for 3.6%. The specimen was PBMCs or T cells enriched from blood (not recorded which). The receptors come from a woman aged 35 to 49 who had been exposed to COVID-19.

The chain carries TRBV28 and TRBJ1-1, with D uncertain. CDR3 length: 10 residues. Germline V gene lookup returns CDR1 MDHEN and CDR2 SYDVKM. V shed 10 bases and J shed 9 bases, with 12 bases lying between them. The CDR3 nucleotides read TGTGCCACCGCCGGGAATAAAGCTTTCTTT. Translation: CATAGNKAFF. Based on the CDR3 plus reference TRBV28 and TRBJ1-1, the full variable domain is DVKVTQSSRYLVKRTGEKVFLECVQDMDHENMFWYRQDPGLGLRLIYFSYDVKMKEKGDIPEGYSVSREKKERFSLILESASTNQTSMYLCATAGNKAFFGQGTRLTVV.

This chain connects TRBV19 to TRBJ1-5; TRBD1 agrees at 10 bases. Germline CDR1 is LNHDA and CDR2 is SQIVND (reference sequence). CDR3 size: 16 residues. Germline trimming cut 6 bases from V and 4 bases from J; bases unmatched to any gene: 9. CDR3 nucleotide sequence: TGTGCCAGTAGATTCACCAGGACAGGGGGGAATCAGCCCCAGCATTTT. Translation: CASRFTRTGGNQPQHF.